This T cell receptor beta chain was sequenced in a study of T-cell memory formation after mild COVID-19. Study background: TCR clusters mostly belonged to single donors. General observations from the study: Contracting CD8+ clones were enriched in EMRA, CD4+ mainly in CM and EM.

A single record per CDR3 protein comes from TCRdb applying MiXCR to the 5' RACE reads. The profile shows under 450,000 distinct CDR3 sequences, roughly 14% of them singletons. With 6 bases removed from V and 0 bases from J, the gap between germline ends came to 17 bases. The CDR3 loop spans 17 amino acids. This clonotype was seen more than once but under ten times. Antigen: not known. This TCR derives from a man between 18 and 35 years old who had mild COVID-19 (a few samples of this study predate the infection). Cell type and time point are not known. What was sequenced was PBMCs or a T cell subset sorted from them (not recorded which). The chain employs TRBV12-3 or TRBV12-4 and TRBJ2-2, with D tentatively TRBD2 (5 bases). The CDR3 here is CASSSRGLWSNTGELFF. The CDR3 DNA is TGTGCCAGCAGCTCCCGGGGTCTTTGGTCGAACACCGGGGAGCTGTTTTTT.